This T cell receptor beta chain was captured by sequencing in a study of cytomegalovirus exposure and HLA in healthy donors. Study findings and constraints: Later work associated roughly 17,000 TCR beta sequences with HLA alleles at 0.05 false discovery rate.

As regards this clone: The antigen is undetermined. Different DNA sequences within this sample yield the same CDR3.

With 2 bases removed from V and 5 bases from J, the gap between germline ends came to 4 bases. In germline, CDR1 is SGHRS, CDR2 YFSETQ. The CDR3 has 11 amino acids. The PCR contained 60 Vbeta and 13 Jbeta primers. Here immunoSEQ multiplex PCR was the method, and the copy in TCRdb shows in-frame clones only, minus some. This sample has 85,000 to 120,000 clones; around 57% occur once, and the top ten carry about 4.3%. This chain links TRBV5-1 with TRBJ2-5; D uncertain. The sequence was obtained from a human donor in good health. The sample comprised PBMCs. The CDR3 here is CASSFRETQYF. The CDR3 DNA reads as TGCGCCAGCAGCTTCCGGGAGACCCAGTACTTC.